Below, 18 T cell receptor beta chains from the same sample are listed, as sequenced in a study of T cell changes during pregnancy in multiple sclerosis. Profiled with immunoSEQ multiplex PCR; TCRdb holds only in-frame clones, not every one. Here the sample spans about 32,000 clones, about nine tenths being singletons. The material sequenced was CD8+ T cells from peripheral blood mononuclear cells, taken in the third trimester of pregnancy. These receptor sequences come from a female donor with multiple sclerosis, enrolled in a pregnancy study.

The chain links TRBV5-1 to TRBJ2-7; 12 nucleotides agree with TRBD2. Germline assignment: CDR1 SGHRS and CDR2 YFSETQ. J gave up 2 bases and V 4 bases, and 4 bases lay outside the gene matches. This CDR3 has 15 amino acids. CDR3 amino acids: CASSMTSGGPYEQYF. Written as DNA, the CDR3 is TGCGCCAGCAGCATGACTAGCGGGGGCCCCTACGAGCAGTACTTC.

The rearrangement joins TRBV2 to TRBJ1-3; 9 bases match TRBD1. The V gene's germline CDR1 is SNHLY and CDR2 FYNNEI. The CDR3 covers 15 residues. The J segment lost 6 bases and the V segment lost 0 bases, leaving 3 bases of the junction unmatched. The CDR3 reads CASSEATGGENTIYF. DNA of the CDR3: TGTGCCAGCAGTGAAGCGACAGGGGGGGAAAACACCATATATTTT.

The DNA of the CDR3 is TGTGCCAGCACCGGGACTAGCGTTTACAATGAGCAGTTCTTC. Translation gives CASTGTSVYNEQFF. The chain employs TRBV25-1 and TRBJ2-1; 10 bases align to TRBD2. With V trimmed by 7 bases and J by 4 bases, 4 bases remained unmatched. Germline-derived CDR1 and CDR2 are MGHDK and SYGVNS. This CDR3 comprises 14 residues.

The chain links TRBV27 to TRBJ2-7, with TRBD1 matching over 8 bases. The germline V gene encodes CDR1 MNHEY and CDR2 SMNVEV (reference sequence). With 6 bases clipped from V and 2 bases from J, the junction kept 9 bases outside the gene matches. The CDR3 is 15 residues long. CDR3 bases: TGTGCCAGCAGACCACCTGGACAGGGACCCTACGAGCAGTACTTC. Its protein product is CASRPPGQGPYEQYF.

This clone was seen a single time. This sequence joins TRBV6-5 and TRBJ1-2, with D possibly matching TRBD1 (6 bases). The CDR3 spans 13 residues. The V gene's germline CDR1 is MNHEY and CDR2 SVGAGI. V lost 2 bases and J 14 bases, leaving 18 bases between the germline ends. Here the CDR3 DNA reads TGTGCCAGCAGTTACGTACCACAGGGACGAGAAACCTTC. It encodes CASSYVPQGRETF.

The chain employs TRBV6-6 and TRBJ1-1; 8 bases are a match to TRBD1. This CDR3 has 13 amino acids. With 5 bases clipped from V and 10 bases from J, the junction kept 9 bases outside the gene matches. Germline V gene lookup returns CDR1 MNHNY and CDR2 SVGAGI (reference sequence). Here the CDR3 reads CASSHWTGCLAFF. In DNA form, the CDR3 reads TGTGCCAGCAGTCACTGGACAGGGTGTTTAGCTTTCTTT.

The CDR3, as DNA: TGTGCCACCACGGGGACAGAAGCCTACGAGCAGTACTTC. Its translation is CATTGTEAYEQYF. The rearrangement joins TRBV15 to TRBJ2-7, with 7 nucleotides matching TRBD1. CDR3 length equals 13 residues. Germline loops: CDR1 LNHNV, CDR2 YYDKDF (reference sequence). Losses at the gene ends were 7 bases for V and 2 bases for J; bases not matched to a gene: 5.

The V call is TRBV4-1, the J call TRBJ2-7; 7 bases fit TRBD2. Per the germline V gene, CDR1 is MGHRA and CDR2 is YSYEKL. CDR3 length equals 15 residues. Unmatched junction bases numbered 5, after V lost 1 base and J lost 2 bases. The CDR3 is CASSQGEGPTYEQYF. DNA for the CDR3: TGCGCCAGCAGCCAAGGGGAGGGCCCGACCTACGAGCAGTACTTC.

The rearrangement joins TRBV13 to TRBJ2-5; D is possibly TRBD1 (6 bases). Germline V gene sequence: CDR1 PRHDT, CDR2 FYEKMQ (reference sequence). The CDR3 runs 13 residues. V was clipped by 5 bases and J by 4 bases, with 11 bases between them. The CDR3 loop is CASSQQGRETQYF. CDR3 DNA sequence: TGTGCCAGCAGCCAACAGGGTAGAGAGACCCAGTACTTC.

This sequence joins TRBV7-9 and TRBJ2-1; 7 bases are shared with TRBD1. J was trimmed by 4 bases and V by 5 bases; bases with no gene match: 5. Germline loops: CDR1 SEHNR, CDR2 FQNEAQ (reference sequence). The CDR3 covers 14 residues. Here the CDR3 DNA reads TGTGCCAGCAGCCCCGGGACAGCTTACAATGAGCAGTTCTTC. Translating it yields CASSPGTAYNEQFF.

The chain links TRBV19 to TRBJ2-1, with 14 bases lining up with TRBD2. CDR1 is LNHDA and CDR2 is SQIVND in the germline V gene (reference sequence). V trimming: 4 bases; J trimming: 10 bases; junction bases outside the gene matches: 9. This CDR3 spans 16 amino acids. CDR3 DNA sequence: TGTGCCAGTAGTACCCATGGGACTAGCGGGAGTAGCGAGCAGTTCTTC. Amino acids: CASSTHGTSGSSEQFF.

Turning to this clone: The same CDR3 also results from other DNA sequences found in this sample. The DNA of the CDR3 is TGCGCCAGCAGCCAAGCGGTGAACACTGAAGCTTTCTTT. It yields the protein CASSQAVNTEAFF. This chain connects TRBV4-1 to TRBJ1-1; D is ambiguous. CDR1 and CDR2 from the germline V gene are MGHRA and YSYEKL. This CDR3 has 13 amino acids. V dropped 1 base and J dropped 0 bases, with 3 bases sitting between them.

The chain is built from TRBV5-4 and TRBJ1-2, with a possible D match to TRBD1 (5 bases). Trimming removed 0 bases from V and 8 bases from J, with 5 bases in between. This CDR3 spans 11 amino acids. The germline V gene has CDR1 SGHNT and CDR2 YYREEE (reference sequence). The CDR3 DNA sequence: TGTGCCAGCAGCTTGGGGGGCGGCTACACCTTC. It encodes CASSLGGGYTF.

V is TRBV10-3 and J is TRBJ2-7, with 10 bases lining up with TRBD2. Germline CDR1 ENHRY, CDR2 SYGVKD. The CDR3 sequence is 15 residues long. V trimming: 0 bases; J trimming: 4 bases; junction bases outside the gene matches: 3. The CDR3 loop is CAISESERGGYEQYF. The DNA of the CDR3 is TGTGCCATCAGTGAGTCCGAGCGGGGGGGGTACGAGCAGTACTTC.

The rearrangement joins TRBV28 to TRBJ2-4; TRBD1 agrees at 9 bases. CDR3 size: 16 residues. Trimming cost V 5 bases and J 5 bases; bases outside gene matches: 10. CDR1 and CDR2 from the germline V gene are MDHEN and SYDVKM. The CDR3 region has the DNA TGTGCCAGCAGTGGAGGACAGGGGTTATTCGAAAACATTCAGTACTTC. It specifies CASSGGQGLFENIQYF.

The chain joins TRBV5-4 to TRBJ2-1; TRBD2 aligns across 14 bases. The ends lost 0 bases at V and 6 bases at J; junction bases unmatched: 2. The CDR3 contains 16 residues. The germline V gene has CDR1 SGHNT and CDR2 YYREEE (reference sequence). The CDR3 sequence is CASSLEGTSGGNEQFF. The CDR3 DNA sequence: TGTGCCAGCAGCTTGGAGGGGACTAGCGGGGGCAATGAGCAGTTCTTC.

The rearrangement links TRBV4-2 to TRBJ2-7; 11 positions agree with TRBD2. V trimming: 0 bases; J trimming: 6 bases; junction bases outside the gene matches: 7. Germline assignment: CDR1 LGHNA and CDR2 YNFKEQ. This CDR3 is 16 amino acids long. The CDR3 reads CASSQEMTSGTGEQYF. The CDR3 coding sequence is TGTGCCAGCAGCCAAGAAATGACTAGCGGGACTGGCGAGCAGTACTTC.

The chain has TRBV20-1 and TRBJ2-7, with TRBD2 as a possible D gene (7 bases). Germline CDR1 and CDR2: DFQATT and SNEGSKA (reference sequence). The CDR3 covers 11 residues. DNA for the CDR3: TGCAGCGGGGGGACACCTTACGAGCAGTACTTC. Translated, it gives CSGGTPYEQYF.